A selection of T cell receptor beta chains follows, all from one sample in a study of shared clonotypes between healthy human individuals. Generated by immunoSEQ multiplex PCR, the TCRdb table keeps only in-frame clones and is missing some. The data show around 480,000 clones, 75% to 80% seen once. The material sequenced was PBMCs. The origin of the receptors is a woman between 35 and 50 years old in good health. Some clones in this sample may be carry-over from other donors' samples. Each CDR3 is given with its conserved first and last residue. D genes are given only for firm matches. Clone size, where shown, is once, few, many, or a class for clones that have expanded.

v_gene,j_gene,d_gene,abundance,CDR3aa,CDR3nt
TRBV28,TRBJ2-6,TRBD2,NA,CASSLPGLAGAGANVLTF,TGTGCCAGCAGTTTACCGGGACTAGCGGGAGCTGGGGCCAACGTCCTGACTTTC
TRBV7-9,TRBJ2-1,TRBD2,NA,CASSSGLAGAAGWDEQFF,TGTGCCAGCAGCTCGGGACTAGCGGGGGCCGCGGGGTGGGATGAGCAGTTCTTC
TRBV5-1,TRBJ2-2,TRBD1,few,CASSPRGQAHTGELFF,TGCGCCAGCAGCCCGAGGGGACAGGCCCACACCGGGGAGCTGTTTTTT
TRBV30,TRBJ2-7,TRBD1,NA,CAWSVTGGVFYEQYF,TGTGCCTGGAGTGTAACAGGGGGCGTTTTCTACGAGCAGTACTTC
TRBV6-1,TRBJ1-1,NA,NA,CASSELRGDTEAFF,TGTGCCAGCAGTGAACTACGAGGGGACACTGAAGCTTTCTTT
TRBV2,TRBJ2-7,TRBD2,NA,CASAPRASGSYEQYF,TGTGCCAGCGCGCCCCGGGCTAGCGGGAGCTACGAGCAGTACTTC
TRBV2,TRBJ2-7,TRBD1,NA,CASRDPGQGTEQYF,TGTGCCAGCAGGGATCCGGGACAGGGGACCGAGCAGTACTTC
TRBV5-1,TRBJ2-3,NA,NA,CASSLEPSSRTDTQYF,TGCGCCAGCAGCTTGGAGCCTAGCAGCCGCACAGATACGCAGTATTTT
TRBV11-2,TRBJ1-3,NA,NA,CASSWTDSSGNTIYF,TGTGCCAGCAGCTGGACCGACAGCTCTGGAAACACCATATATTTT
TRBV14,TRBJ2-1,NA,once,CASSQASGNEQFF,TGTGCCAGCAGCCAAGCGTCGGGGAATGAGCAGTTCTTC
TRBV5-4,TRBJ2-7,TRBD2,NA,CASREASGSYEQYF,TGTGCCAGCCGGGAAGCTAGCGGGAGTTACGAGCAGTACTTC
TRBV5-4,TRBJ2-5,TRBD2,once,CASSPGGGRQETQYF,TGTGCCAGCAGCCCCGGGGGGGGGAGGCAAGAGACCCAGTACTTC
TRBV5-1,TRBJ2-2,NA,once,CASSLERNTGELFF,TGCGCCAGCAGCTTGGAACGGAACACCGGGGAGCTGTTTTTT
TRBV19,TRBJ2-1,TRBD1,NA,CASSIWTGLYNEQFF,TGTGCCAGTAGTATCTGGACAGGTCTTTACAATGAGCAGTTCTTC
TRBV10-2,TRBJ1-2,TRBD1,NA,CASRGTGVVHGYTF,TGCGCCAGCAGGGGGACAGGGGTCGTCCATGGCTACACCTTC
TRBV6-1,TRBJ1-1,NA,NA,CASSEQDIRMNTEAFF,TGTGCCAGCAGTGAACAAGACATACGCATGAACACTGAAGCTTTCTTT
TRBV30,TRBJ2-7,TRBD2,NA,CAWRFSGSPYEQYF,TGTGCCTGGAGGTTTAGCGGGAGTCCCTACGAGCAGTACTTC
TRBV10-2,TRBJ2-2,TRBD1,NA,CASSGQGYIGELFF,TGCGCCAGCAGTGGACAGGGTTATATCGGGGAGCTGTTTTTT
TRBV5-6,TRBJ2-7,TRBD2,NA,CASSSLGQLAGGDYEQYF,TGTGCCAGCAGCTCACTCGGTCAACTAGCGGGAGGAGACTACGAGCAGTACTTC
TRBV9,TRBJ2-7,TRBD2,NA,CASSAPGLAGRNEQYF,TGTGCCAGCAGTGCTCCGGGACTAGCGGGAAGGAACGAGCAGTACTTC
TRBV4-2,TRBJ1-4,NA,NA,CASSQAGGATNEKLFF,TGTGCCAGCAGCCAAGCGGGGGGTGCAACTAATGAAAAACTGTTTTTT
TRBV7-9,TRBJ1-2,TRBD1,NA,CASSLAGAGGGYGYTF,TGTGCCAGCAGCTTAGCGGGGGCAGGGGGTGGCTATGGCTACACCTTC
TRBV9,TRBJ2-5,NA,NA,CASSVRERETQYF,TGTGCCAGCAGCGTTCGGGAGCGAGAGACCCAGTACTTC
TRBV30,TRBJ1-2,TRBD1,NA,CAWSVLQGASGYTF,TGTGCCTGGAGTGTTCTACAGGGGGCGTCAGGCTACACCTTC
TRBV28,TRBJ1-5,TRBD1,NA,CASSQTGGARQPQHF,TGTGCCAGCAGTCAGACAGGGGGCGCGCGGCAGCCCCAGCATTTT
TRBV28,TRBJ1-4,TRBD1,NA,CASRGTGSREKLFF,TGTGCCAGCCGGGGGACAGGCTCAAGAGAAAAACTGTTTTTT
TRBV7-9,TRBJ2-3,NA,NA,CASSPQRVLRRADTQYF,TGTGCCAGCAGCCCCCAGCGGGTCCTCCGTAGGGCAGATACGCAGTATTTT
TRBV6-1,TRBJ1-2,TRBD1,NA,CASSEVGQGAYGYTF,TGTGCCAGCAGTGAAGTAGGACAGGGGGCCTATGGCTACACCTTC
TRBV5-1,TRBJ2-7,NA,NA,CASSLDQVEQYF,TGCGCCAGCAGCTTGGATCAGGTCGAGCAGTACTTC
TRBV28,TRBJ2-1,TRBD2,NA,CASSLNMAGGLNFF,TGTGCCAGCAGTTTAAATATGGCGGGAGGGCTAAATTTCTTC
TRBV25-1,TRBJ2-3,NA,NA,CASSEYKGDTDTQYF,TGTGCCAGCAGTGAATATAAAGGCGATACAGATACGCAGTATTTT
TRBV9,TRBJ2-2,NA,NA,CASSVLGGIGELFF,TGTGCCAGCAGCGTATTAGGTGGGATCGGGGAGCTGTTTTTT
TRBV10-3,TRBJ2-2,TRBD1,NA,CAIRQGVDTGELFF,TGTGCCATCCGGCAGGGGGTAGACACCGGGGAGCTGTTTTTT
TRBV5-1,TRBJ2-2,NA,NA,CASRRGPGELFF,TGCGCCAGCCGACGGGGTCCCGGGGAGCTGTTTTTT
TRBV9,TRBJ2-5,TRBD1,NA,CASTRDSRQETQYF,TGTGCCAGCACCCGGGACAGTCGGCAAGAGACCCAGTACTTC
TRBV6-1,TRBJ2-3,NA,NA,CASVAIFEDTQYF,TGTGCCAGCGTCGCGATTTTTGAAGATACGCAGTATTTT
TRBV4-3,TRBJ1-5,NA,NA,CASSQTPAANQPQHF,TGCGCCAGCAGCCAAACCCCCGCGGCCAATCAGCCCCAGCATTTT
TRBV6-1,TRBJ1-2,NA,NA,CASSEAGSLQGYTF,TGTGCCAGCAGTGAGGCGGGTTCCTTACAAGGCTACACCTTC
TRBV28,TRBJ1-1,NA,NA,CASTVGRNTEAFF,TGTGCCAGCACCGTCGGGCGGAACACTGAAGCTTTCTTT
TRBV5-1,TRBJ2-2,TRBD2,NA,CASSPLPGGPGELFF,TGCGCCAGCAGCCCCCTACCGGGAGGGCCCGGGGAGCTGTTTTTT
TRBV19,TRBJ1-1,NA,NA,CASTTGRGRMNTEAFF,TGTGCCAGTACCACTGGAAGGGGGAGGATGAACACTGAAGCTTTCTTT
TRBV11-2,TRBJ2-2,NA,few,CASILVYGELFF,TGTGCCAGCATCCTGGTTTATGGGGAGCTGTTTTTT
TRBV28,TRBJ2-3,NA,NA,CASSFGGQGTDTQYF,TGTGCCAGCAGTTTTGGGGGGCAGGGGACAGATACGCAGTATTTT
TRBV7-8,TRBJ2-5,TRBD2,NA,CASSPGTSGETQYF,TGTGCCAGCAGCCCCGGGACTAGCGGAGAGACCCAGTACTTC
TRBV27,TRBJ2-1,NA,once,CASSLSRGRAAGSYNEQFF,TGTGCCAGCAGTTTATCGAGGGGGAGGGCCGCGGGGTCCTACAATGAGCAGTTCTTC
TRBV28,TRBJ2-1,NA,NA,CASETGGGSDEQFF,TGTGCCAGCGAGACGGGGGGCGGGAGTGATGAGCAGTTCTTC